Ten or more counts support the clone carrying this T cell receptor (beta chain). Its antigen is unknown. This entry belongs to a study of T cells in Graves' hyperthyroidism and ophthalmopathy. Overall study findings and caveats: Most thyroid clonotypes with frequency above 0.001 were detected in blood. Patients with ophthalmopathy were separated from those with stable hyperthyroidism by a 13 V-J model. Ophthalmopathy was predicted by the model a median of roughly 6.6 months ahead of onset.

CDR1 is SGHDN and CDR2 is FVKESK in the germline V gene. Trimming removed 2 bases from V and 3 bases from J; junction bases left unmatched: 10. CDR3 length equals 19 residues. Using RNA transcripts as the source, TCR beta CDR3 regions were amplified. When the TCR CDR3 underwent first-round RT-PCR, the HTBI primer set was used. TCRdb re-called the multiplex PCR reads through MiXCR, storing one row per CDR3 protein. The sample records about 640,000 distinct CDR3 sequences, roughly 15% being singletons. The chain combines TRBV14 with TRBJ2-3; 14 bases fit TRBD2. This receptor was identified in a woman aged 50 to 60 with Graves' ophthalmopathy. The sample consisted of blood. DNA of the CDR3: TGTGCCAGCAGCCAACCTACCGGGACTAGCGGGAGTCGAACAGATACGCAGTATTTT. Translation gives CASSQPTGTSGSRTDTQYF.